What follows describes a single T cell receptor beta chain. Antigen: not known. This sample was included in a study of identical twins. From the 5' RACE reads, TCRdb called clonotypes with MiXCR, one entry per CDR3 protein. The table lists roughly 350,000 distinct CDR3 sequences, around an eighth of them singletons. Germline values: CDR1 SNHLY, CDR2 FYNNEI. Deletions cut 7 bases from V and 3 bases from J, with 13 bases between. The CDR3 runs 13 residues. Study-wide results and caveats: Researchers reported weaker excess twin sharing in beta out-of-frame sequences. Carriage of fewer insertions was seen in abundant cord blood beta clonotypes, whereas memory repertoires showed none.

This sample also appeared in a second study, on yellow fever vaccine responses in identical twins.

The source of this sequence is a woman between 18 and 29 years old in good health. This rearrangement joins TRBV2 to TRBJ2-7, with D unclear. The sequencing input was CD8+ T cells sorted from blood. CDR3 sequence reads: CASKRRVSYEQYV. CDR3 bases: TGTGCCAGCAAGCGTCGCGTCAGCTACGAGCAGTACGTC.